These T cell receptor beta chains were read from a single sample in a study of blood T cell repertoires in COVID-19. The table came from immunoSEQ multiplex PCR; TCRdb's copy has only in-frame clones and leaves some out. The sample yields a few hundred thousand clones, 80% to 90% seen once. Sequencing input: peripheral blood. Receptor source: a woman between 65 and 79 years old with acute or convalescent COVID-19. Each CDR3 is given with its conserved first and last residue. The order of the fields is D gene, clone size, V gene, J gene, CDR3 DNA, CDR3 protein. The D gene is left open where the match is weak. Only part of the rows carry a size: once, few, many, or a class if the clone is expanded.

.	.	TRBV18	TRBJ1-5	TGTGCCAGCTCACCCCCAGGGGCCCTCAATCAGCCCCAGCATTTT	CASSPPGALNQPQHF
TRBD1	.	TRBV7-9	TRBJ1-4	TGTGCCAGCTGCTTGGGACAGGGGATGCCGTGGGCTAATGAAAAACTGTTTTTT	CASCLGQGMPWANEKLFF
.	.	TRBV11-3	TRBJ2-2	TGTGCCAGCAGCTTAGGGGCCGGGACATCCACCGGGGAGCTGTTTTTT	CASSLGAGTSTGELFF
TRBD1	.	TRBV5-8	TRBJ1-2	TGTGCCAGCATCATGTTCACGGGACAGAGCTATGGCTACACCTTC	CASIMFTGQSYGYTF
TRBD2	once	TRBV13	TRBJ2-7	TGTGCCAGCAGCTTCACTAGCGGGGGAACCTTGGGAAAGTACTTC	CASSFTSGGTLGKYF
.	.	TRBV5-1	TRBJ2-2	TGCGCCAGCAGCTTGGTCCCGGGAACATCCGGGGAGCTGTTTTTT	CASSLVPGTSGELFF
.	.	TRBV6-4	TRBJ1-1	TGTGCCAGTAAAAGACAGGAGAACACTGAAGCTTTCTTT	CASKRQENTEAFF
.	.	TRBV27	TRBJ2-7	TGTGCCAGCAGCTGGGGGGGCAGGGCGGAGCAGTACTTC	CASSWGGRAEQYF
.	.	TRBV18	TRBJ1-1	TGTGCCAGCTCAGGGCCCCCGGGGAGGGAAGCTGAAGCTTTCTTT	CASSGPPGREAEAFF
TRBD2	.	TRBV7-2	TRBJ2-3	TGTGCCAGCAGCCGGTGGCGGGGGGTAGGGGATACGCAGTATTTT	CASSRWRGVGDTQYF
TRBD2	.	TRBV7-2	TRBJ2-1	TGTGCCAGCAGCTTAGGTCCTAGCGGGGCCCAAAATGAGCAGTTCTTC	CASSLGPSGAQNEQFF
.	.	TRBV7-9	TRBJ1-2	TGTGCCAGCAGCTTACCCACTTCTAACTATGGCTACACCTTC	CASSLPTSNYGYTF
.	.	TRBV12-2	TRBJ2-2	TGTGCAAGTCGCTTAACGGGACAGGGGGGATTCGATAGGACCGGGGAGCTGTTTTTT	CASRLTGQGGFDRTGELFF
.	few	TRBV6-5	TRBJ1-1	TGTGCCAGCAGTTCCACAGGGAAGGGAGCTTTCTTT	CASSSTGKGAFF
.	once	TRBV30	TRBJ1-6	TGTGCCTGGAGTGAGAGGGGGAGAAATTCACCCCTCCACTTT	CAWSERGRNSPLHF
.	few	TRBV5-6	TRBJ2-1	TGTGCCAGCAGCTTGGCGGTGAGACAGATCTACAATGAGCAGTTCTTC	CASSLAVRQIYNEQFF
TRBD2	.	TRBV5-1	TRBJ2-5	TGCGCCAGCAGCTTGGGTTTATTAGCGGGGAACCAAGAGACCCAGTACTTC	CASSLGLLAGNQETQYF
.	.	TRBV5-6	TRBJ2-4	TGTGCCAGCAGCTCTACAGGGACGGTGGGGGACATTCAGTACTTC	CASSSTGTVGDIQYF
TRBD1	.	TRBV5-4	TRBJ1-1	TGTGCCAGCAGCGATGGGGTCCGGGACAGGGCGGCCGCGAGCTTT	CASSDGVRDRAAASF
.	once	TRBV18	TRBJ2-3	TGTGCCAGCTCACAGAGAATAGCGGACACAGATACGCAGTATTTT	CASSQRIADTDTQYF
.	.	TRBV28	TRBJ2-1	TGTGCCAGCAAGGGCGGGGGCGTATCCTACAATGAGCAGTTCTTC	CASKGGGVSYNEQFF
.	.	TRBV13	TRBJ1-2	TGTGCCAGCAGCTTACTCGGAGACCTGGTTCGGAGCTACACCTTC	CASSLLGDLVRSYTF
TRBD1	.	TRBV7-2	TRBJ1-2	TGTGCCAGCAGCCCAGCCCAGGGGGCGACTGGCTACACCTTC	CASSPAQGATGYTF
TRBD1	few	TRBV20-1	TRBJ1-2	TGCAGTGCTAGTATGGGACAGGGCTATGGCTACACCTTC	CSASMGQGYGYTF
.	.	TRBV2	TRBJ1-5	TGTGCCAGCAGTACGATCGGAGGTCAGCCCCAGCATTTT	CASSTIGGQPQHF
.	.	TRBV3-1/TRBV3-2	TRBJ1-1	TGTGCCAGCAGCCAATTCATCAAGCGGGCTGAAGCTTTCTTT	CASSQFIKRAEAFF
TRBD2	few	TRBV5-4	TRBJ2-1	TGTGCCAGCATAGGGCGGGGGGCCGCGAGCTCCTACAATGAGCAGTTCTTC	CASIGRGAASSYNEQFF
TRBD1	.	TRBV3-1/TRBV3-2	TRBJ1-2	TGTGCCAGCAGCCACCACGGACAGGGAAACTATGGCTACACCTTC	CASSHHGQGNYGYTF
.	.	TRBV7-9	TRBJ1-1	TGTGCCAGCAGCTTAGGCTCGAGGGACACTGAAGCTTTCTTT	CASSLGSRDTEAFF
.	few	TRBV5-1	TRBJ1-1	TGCGCCAGCAGTATCGACGGAGGGGGGGCTGAAGCTTTCTTT	CASSIDGGGAEAFF
.	.	TRBV12-3/TRBV12-4	TRBJ2-3	TGTGCCAGCCGCCGGCGGGGAGGAGATACGCAGTATTTT	CASRRRGGDTQYF
.	once	TRBV10-3	TRBJ1-3	TGTGCCATCAGTGATACCGCCGGCTCTGGAAACACCATATATTTT	CAISDTAGSGNTIYF
TRBD2	.	TRBV4-1	TRBJ2-7	TGCGCCAGCAGCCAAGACTTACTAGCGGCGTACGAGCAGTACTTC	CASSQDLLAAYEQYF
TRBD1	.	TRBV5-1	TRBJ2-7	TGCGCCAGCAGCCTGGGACAGGGGTATCGGGACGAGCAGTACTTC	CASSLGQGYRDEQYF
TRBD1	.	TRBV6-5	TRBJ1-5	TGTGCCAGCACGGGTCAGGGGGTTAGCAATCAGCCCCAGCATTTT	CASTGQGVSNQPQHF
.	.	TRBV12-3/TRBV12-4	TRBJ2-7	TGTGCCAGCAGTGGCATGCCCTACGAGCAGTACTTC	CASSGMPYEQYF
.	.	TRBV2	TRBJ1-6	TGTGCCAGCAGGGCAGGTAGTAATTCACCCCTCCACTTT	CASRAGSNSPLHF
TRBD1	.	TRBV18	TRBJ2-7	TGTGCCAGCTCACCAGACAGGGGACCGTCCTACGAGCAGTACTTC	CASSPDRGPSYEQYF
.	.	TRBV7-2	TRBJ1-5	TGTGCCAGCAGACGTACAGGGATGAATCAGCCCCAGCATTTT	CASRRTGMNQPQHF
TRBD1	.	TRBV19	TRBJ2-1	TGTGCCAGTAGCCGAGACCGGGACAGCTACAATGAGCAGTTCTTC	CASSRDRDSYNEQFF
TRBD2	.	TRBV18	TRBJ2-3	TGTGCCAGCTCACCTTCCACCGGGACTAGCGGGGCAGATACGCAGTATTTT	CASSPSTGTSGADTQYF
.	.	TRBV6-5	TRBJ1-4	TGTGCCAGCAGTTCCCTTACGGGATGGAGGCTGTTTTTT	CASSSLTGWRLFF
.	once	TRBV30	TRBJ1-5	TGTGCCTGGAGTGATGGCCGGGGGGCGGGCAATCAGCCCCAGCATTTT	CAWSDGRGAGNQPQHF
TRBD2	few	TRBV19	TRBJ2-7	TGTGCCAGTGGTTTGGCGGGAGCCTACGAGCAGTACTTC	CASGLAGAYEQYF
TRBD1	.	TRBV5-5	TRBJ2-7	TGTGCCAGCAGCTGGCCGGGACAGGAGTACGAGCAGTACTTC	CASSWPGQEYEQYF